Below are 30 T cell receptor beta chains sequenced from a single sample in a study of a mutant IDH1 vaccine in newly diagnosed glioma. Using immunoSEQ multiplex PCR, the repertoire was profiled, and TCRdb retains in-frame clones only, with some absent. The sample lists more than 25,000 clones, around three quarters occurring once. The sample's time point: week 35, safety follow-up. Doses consisted of 300 ug of mutant IDH1 20-mer peptide each, paired with topical imiquimod. Their specific antigens are unknown. Sequenced material: PBMCs, taken from a glioma patient whose treatment included an IDH1 peptide vaccine. The receptor set was obtained from a woman between 25 and 40 years old with glioma. Some clones in this sample may be carry-over from other donors' samples.

The rearrangement links TRBV9 to TRBJ2-5, with 8 bases matching TRBD2. The CDR3 loop spans 18 amino acids. CDR1 is SGDLS, CDR2 YYNGEE, per germline. The J segment lost 5 bases and the V segment lost 3 bases, leaving 18 bases of the junction unmatched. CDR3 sequence (DNA): TGTGCCAGCAGCGGAGAGGGTACTAGGTTTTCGGGAGGGGAGACCCAGTACTTC. It encodes CASSGEGTRFSGGETQYF.

This chain links TRBV29-1 with TRBJ2-1, with D perhaps TRBD2 (7 bases). Trimming cost V 4 bases and J 7 bases, with 14 bases left between them. This CDR3 contains 13 residues. Germline CDR1 reads SQVTM; CDR2 reads ANQGSEA. The CDR3 spells CSVGGGLGNEQFF. In DNA, the CDR3 is TGCAGCGTTGGGGGGGGGCTGGGGAATGAGCAGTTCTTC.

This chain joins TRBV13 and TRBJ2-5, with D unclear. This CDR3 contains 14 residues. V gave up 4 bases and J gave up 4 bases, with 13 bases separating them. Germline loops: CDR1 PRHDT, CDR2 FYEKMQ (reference sequence). This chain's CDR3 is CASSSGLTPETQYF. CDR3 sequence (DNA): TGTGCCAGCAGCTCGGGCCTCACGCCAGAGACCCAGTACTTC.

The chain has TRBV6-5 and TRBJ2-7; the D gene is possibly TRBD2 (5 bases). The V end was cut by 4 bases, the J end by 3 bases, with 10 bases between. Germline CDR1 is MNHEY and CDR2 is SVGAGI. The CDR3 runs 13 residues. CDR3 nucleotides: TGTGCCAGCAGTTGGTTAGGGAGCTACGAGCAGTACTTC. Translating it yields CASSWLGSYEQYF.

This chain links TRBV2 with TRBJ2-1; D may be TRBD1 (6 bases). The germline V gene has CDR1 SNHLY and CDR2 FYNNEI. Trimming took 5 bases from V and 7 from J, leaving 12 bases between them. The CDR3 length is 13 residues. The CDR3 coding sequence is TGTGCCAGCAGTTTACAGGGAAAGAATGAGCAGTTCTTC. Its protein is CASSLQGKNEQFF.

The V call is TRBV30, the J call TRBJ1-5; D is uncertain. The CDR3 has 13 residues. Germline-derived CDR1 and CDR2 are GTSNPN and SVGIG (reference sequence). Trimming stripped 2 bases from V and 6 bases from J, with 11 bases between. CDR3 DNA: TGTGCCTGGAGTCCGATGGGAGGTCAGCCCCAGCATTTT. It translates to CAWSPMGGQPQHF.

The chain links TRBV29-1 to TRBJ1-1, with 8 bases fitting TRBD1. V trimming: 6 bases; J trimming: 1 base; junction bases outside the gene matches: 1. This CDR3 region has 12 residues. Germline CDR1 reads SQVTM; CDR2 reads ANQGSEA. The CDR3 sequence is CSVGTGNTEAFF. The CDR3 region has the DNA TGCAGCGTGGGGACAGGGAACACTGAAGCTTTCTTT.

The chain employs TRBV9 and TRBJ2-2, with TRBD1 matching over 8 bases. Germline V gene data show CDR1 as SGDLS and CDR2 as YYNGEE. V trimming: 3 bases; J trimming: 4 bases; junction bases outside the gene matches: 2. The CDR3 sequence is 14 residues long. CDR3 DNA: TGTGCCAGCAGCGGTACAGGGGGCACCGGGGAGCTGTTTTTT. It translates to CASSGTGGTGELFF.

The chain employs TRBV6-5 and TRBJ2-1; 9 bases are shared with TRBD1. The CDR3 consists of 14 residues. V lost 6 bases and J lost 5; bases outside the gene matches: 5. Germline-derived CDR1 and CDR2 are MNHEY and SVGAGI. In nucleotides, the CDR3 is TGTGCCAGCAGGGGGACAGGGCGGAACAATGAGCAGTTCTTC. Protein product: CASRGTGRNNEQFF.

CDR3 in amino acids: CASGRLAGSTDTQYF. The DNA for the CDR3 is TGTGCTAGTGGTCGGCTAGCGGGGAGCACAGATACGCAGTATTTT. The rearrangement links TRBV12-5 to TRBJ2-3; 9 nucleotides match TRBD2. Germline CDR1 reads LGHNT; CDR2 reads FRNRAP. The CDR3 is made up of 15 amino acids. J was trimmed by 0 bases and V by 5 bases; bases with no gene match: 3.

The CDR3 region has the DNA TGTGCCATGCGGGGGAACTACGAGCAGTACTTC. This gives the protein CAMRGNYEQYF. This rearrangement joins TRBV11-2 to TRBJ2-7; 7 positions match TRBD2. J was trimmed by 3 bases and V by 10 bases; bases with no gene match: 3. This CDR3 contains 11 residues. Per the germline V gene, CDR1 is SGHAT and CDR2 is FQNNGV.

The chain couples TRBV6-1 to TRBJ1-2; 8 bases are shared with TRBD1. The CDR3 extends over 16 amino acids. V was pared by 2 bases and J by 4 bases, with 9 bases of the junction left unmatched. Germline-derived CDR1 and CDR2 are MNHNS and SASEGT. The CDR3 region has the DNA TGTGCCAGCAGTGAACTTTCAGGGGGCGAGGCCTATGGCTACACCTTC. This translates into CASSELSGGEAYGYTF.

This clone was recorded a few times. The chain uses TRBV30 and TRBJ2-5; D call uncertain. CDR1 GTSNPN and CDR2 SVGIG come from the germline V gene (reference sequence). This CDR3 spans 11 amino acids. The DNA of the CDR3 is TGTGCGCTGGCTAGGGCAGAGACCCAGTACTTC. Its protein product is CALARAETQYF.

The CDR3 sequence is CASSPPSRGNFYEQYF. The CDR3 nucleotides are TGTGCCAGCTCACCACCGTCCAGGGGGAATTTCTACGAGCAGTACTTC. The V gene is TRBV18, the J gene TRBJ2-7; 7 bases line up with TRBD1. Germline-derived CDR1 and CDR2 are KGHSH and LQKENI. The CDR3 totals 16 residues. V trimming: 0 bases; J trimming: 3 bases; junction bases outside the gene matches: 8.

This clone was seen more than once but under ten times. This chain uses TRBV19 with TRBJ1-3; no definite D call. Trimming cost V 2 bases and J 0 bases, with 11 bases left between them. The germline V gene has CDR1 LNHDA and CDR2 SQIVND (reference sequence). CDR3 size: 16 residues. The CDR3 DNA follows: TGTGCCAGTAGTATATCCCGACTGATCTCTGGAAACACCATATATTTT. Protein product: CASSISRLISGNTIYF.

The V and J genes are TRBV5-1 and TRBJ1-1, with 9 positions matching TRBD1. V was clipped by 4 bases and J by 4 bases; unmatched bases: 14. CDR1 SGHRS and CDR2 YFSETQ come from the germline V gene. This CDR3 contains 17 residues. The DNA for the CDR3 is TGCGCCAGCAGCCCGCCCCGGACAGGGGAGGATGGCACTGAAGCTTTCTTT. This sequence encodes CASSPPRTGEDGTEAFF. The variable domain in full, completed from reference TRBV5-1 and TRBJ1-1, reads KAGVTQTPRYLIKTRGQQVTLSCSPISGHRSVSWYQQTPGQGLQFLFEYFSETQRNKGNFPGRFSGRQFSNSRSEMNVSTLELGDSALYLCASSPPRTGEDGTEAFFGQGTRLTVV.

The chain links TRBV19 to TRBJ1-5; no definite D call. The CDR3 totals 17 residues. Germline V CDR1 and CDR2: LNHDA, SQIVND (reference sequence). Trimming removed 2 bases from V and 0 bases from J, with 14 bases in between. CDR3 sequence (DNA): TGTGCCAGTAGTATATCCGGCGGTCCCCTTAGCAATCAGCCCCAGCATTTT. It encodes CASSISGGPLSNQPQHF.

The CDR3 loop reads CASREGAQAREQYF. The CDR3 coding sequence is TGTGCCAGCAGGGAGGGAGCCCAAGCGAGAGAGCAGTACTTC. The chain recombines TRBV6-5 with TRBJ2-7; perhaps TRBD2 as D (6 bases). CDR3 length equals 14 residues. Germline V gives CDR1 MNHEY, CDR2 SVGAGI. V dropped 6 bases and J dropped 7 bases, with 19 bases sitting between them.

The CDR3 DNA follows: TGTGCCAGCATCGGCGGTTTAAACACCGGGGAGCTGTTTTTT. This sequence encodes CASIGGLNTGELFF. V gene TRBV6-1 combines with J gene TRBJ2-2; D gene ambiguous. V shed 7 bases and J shed 2 bases, with 11 bases lying between them. CDR3 length: 14 amino acids. CDR1 is MNHNS and CDR2 is SASEGT in the germline V gene.

The rearrangement joins TRBV15 to TRBJ1-3; 8 nucleotides align to TRBD1. V dropped 3 bases and J dropped 4; count of bases not matched to a gene: 8. CDR1 LNHNV and CDR2 YYDKDF come from the germline V gene (reference sequence). The CDR3 covers 16 residues. The CDR3 DNA is TGTGCCACCAGCAGTGCGTCTGGGACAGGCGGAAACACCATATATTTT. This sequence encodes CATSSASGTGGNTIYF.

The sample holds a few counts of this clone. The chain couples TRBV28 to TRBJ2-7, with D perhaps matching TRBD1 (5 bases). V lost 7 bases and J 1 base, leaving 11 bases between the germline ends. The germline V gene has CDR1 MDHEN and CDR2 SYDVKM. There are 13 residues in the CDR3. The DNA of the CDR3 is TGTGCCAGCATCCGGTCAGGGTCCTACGAGCAGTACTTC. Its translation is CASIRSGSYEQYF.

This chain connects TRBV30 to TRBJ1-1; D is undetermined. Germline CDR1 is GTSNPN and CDR2 is SVGIG (reference sequence). V lost 5 bases and J 6 bases, leaving 7 bases between the germline ends. There are 10 residues in the CDR3. CDR3: CAWHGPEAFF. In DNA form, the CDR3 reads TGTGCCTGGCACGGGCCTGAAGCTTTCTTT.

The chain employs TRBV30 and TRBJ2-2, with D tentatively TRBD2 (5 bases). The CDR3 runs 13 residues. The V end was cut by 4 bases, the J end by 7 bases, with 13 bases between. Germline V CDR1 and CDR2: GTSNPN, SVGIG (reference sequence). The CDR3 sequence is CAWTASRDGELFF. DNA of the CDR3: TGTGCCTGGACCGCGTCCCGGGACGGGGAGCTGTTTTTT.

The genes are TRBV29-1 and TRBJ2-7; a weak D match, TRBD1 (6 bases). Between the trimmed V and J ends, which lost 0 bases and 0 bases, there was a span of 9 bases. The CDR3 consists of 14 residues. Germline-derived CDR1 and CDR2 are SQVTM and ANQGSEA. The CDR3 coding sequence is TGCAGCGTTGAAGATAAGGGGGACTCCTACGAGCAGTACTTC. Its protein is CSVEDKGDSYEQYF.

The rearrangement uses TRBV10-1 and TRBJ2-7, with 7 bases matching TRBD1. This CDR3 region has 14 residues. Germline-derived CDR1 and CDR2 are WNHNN and SYGVQD (reference sequence). Trimming took 2 bases from V and 7 from J; bases not matched to a gene: 8. The chain's CDR3 is CASSENDRAEEQYF. The CDR3 DNA is TGCGCCAGCAGTGAGAATGACAGGGCGGAAGAGCAGTACTTC.

The chain couples TRBV6-1 to TRBJ2-7; D is perhaps TRBD1 or TRBD2 (5 bases each). CDR3 length: 13 residues. Germline V lookup: CDR1 MNHNS, CDR2 SASEGT. Trimming took 5 bases from V and 2 from J, leaving 10 bases between them. In DNA, the CDR3 is TGTGCCAGCAGTTCGTGGGGGACCTACGAGCAGTACTTC. Translated, it gives CASSSWGTYEQYF.

CDR3: CASREREGPLREQFF. In DNA, the CDR3 is TGTGCCAGCAGGGAGCGGGAGGGCCCCTTGAGGGAGCAGTTCTTC. This chain joins TRBV6-1 and TRBJ2-1, with TRBD2 identical over 10 bases. CDR1 is MNHNS, CDR2 SASEGT, per germline. CDR3 length equals 15 residues. Trimming took 6 bases from V and 10 from J; bases not matched to a gene: 12.

CDR3 residues: CASSPRVGQGLAKNIQYF. The CDR3, as DNA: TGTGCCAGCAGTCCGAGAGTGGGACAGGGCCTAGCCAAAAACATTCAGTACTTC. The chain has TRBV28 and TRBJ2-4, with 9 bases identical to TRBD1. V lost 5 bases to trimming and J lost 0 bases; unmatched junction nucleotides: 11. The germline gives CDR1 MDHEN, CDR2 SYDVKM. This CDR3 has 18 residues.

The chain has TRBV6-6 and TRBJ1-1; tentatively, D is TRBD1 (6 bases). Germline CDR1 reads MNHNY; CDR2 reads SVGAGI (reference sequence). Trimming removed 3 bases from V and 4 bases from J, with 15 bases in between. CDR3 length: 15 amino acids. The CDR3 region has the DNA TGTGCCAGCAGTTATCGGGGGGCCGGGGGCACTGAAGCTTTCTTT. Encoded protein: CASSYRGAGGTEAFF.

The J gene is TRBJ2-3, the V gene TRBV2; the match to TRBD2 covers 7 bases. V shed 7 bases and J 2 bases; nucleotides not matched to a gene: 9. Germline CDR1 and CDR2: SNHLY and FYNNEI. The CDR3 consists of 15 residues. CDR3 in DNA: TGTGCCAGCACCCAATTTCTAGCGGTCACAGATACGCAGTATTTT. It codes for CASTQFLAVTDTQYF.